This paragraph covers one TCR beta chain sequence. No antigen is known for it. CDR3 length: 16 residues. V lost 6 bases to trimming and J lost 0 bases, with 15 bases between them. CDR1 and CDR2 from the germline V gene are MDHEN and SYDVKM. Repertoires were generated with immunoSEQ multiplex PCR, while TCRdb's copy carries only in-frame clones and drops some. The sample shows around 13,000 clones, 27% of them seen only once. The source of the sample is a study of sequential checkpoint blockade in melanoma. Study-wide results and limits: Patients with week-13 increases in T-cell fraction and clonality benefited about 30 times more often.

Documented treatment: randomized to nivolumab then ipilimumab (arm A) or the reverse (arm B). The sequence was collected from a human donor with melanoma. This material consisted of tumor tissue (inferred from file names), taken from a patient given nivolumab and ipilimumab in sequence. The chain recombines TRBV28 with TRBJ2-1; D call uncertain. CDR3 sequence (DNA): TGTGCCAGCAGCTTTAGCAGCTCGAGCTCCTACAATGAGCAGTTCTTC. As protein: CASSFSSSSSYNEQFF.